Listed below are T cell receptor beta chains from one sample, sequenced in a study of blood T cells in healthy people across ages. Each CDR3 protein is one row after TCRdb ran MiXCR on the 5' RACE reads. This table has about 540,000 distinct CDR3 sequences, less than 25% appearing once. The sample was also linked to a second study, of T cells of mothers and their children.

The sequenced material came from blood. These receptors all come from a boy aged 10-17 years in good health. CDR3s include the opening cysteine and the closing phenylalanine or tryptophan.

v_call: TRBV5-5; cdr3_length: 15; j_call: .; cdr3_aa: CASSLVSGTNNEQFF
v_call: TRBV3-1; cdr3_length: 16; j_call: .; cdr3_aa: CASSQGPSSGEETQYF
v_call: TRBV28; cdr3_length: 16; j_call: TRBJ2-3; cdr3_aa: CASSRVMWGATDTQYF
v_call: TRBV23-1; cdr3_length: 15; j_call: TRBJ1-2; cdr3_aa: CASSQLALSGTPYTF
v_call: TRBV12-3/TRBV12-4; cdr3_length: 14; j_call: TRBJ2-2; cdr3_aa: CASSFEGGTGELFF
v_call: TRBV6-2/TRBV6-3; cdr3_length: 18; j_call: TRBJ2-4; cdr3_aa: CASSYGSGSTLTKNIQYF
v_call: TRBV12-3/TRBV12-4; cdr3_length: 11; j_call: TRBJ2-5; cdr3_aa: CASRGGQGQYF
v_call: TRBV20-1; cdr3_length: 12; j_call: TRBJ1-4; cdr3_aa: CSAIGLREKLFF
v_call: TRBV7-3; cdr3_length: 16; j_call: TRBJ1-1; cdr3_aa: CASSLTLVHTNTEAFF
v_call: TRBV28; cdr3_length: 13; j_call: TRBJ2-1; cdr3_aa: CAGCGAGYNEQFF
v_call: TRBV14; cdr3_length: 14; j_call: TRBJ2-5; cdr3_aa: CASSQAAGWETQYF
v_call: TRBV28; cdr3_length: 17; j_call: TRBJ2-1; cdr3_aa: CASSLWGTNRGNNEQFF
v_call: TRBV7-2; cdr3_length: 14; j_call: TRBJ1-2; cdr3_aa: CASSLDRGSYGYTF
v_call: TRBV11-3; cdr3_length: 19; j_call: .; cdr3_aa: CAHNSGTSGRSATYNEQFF
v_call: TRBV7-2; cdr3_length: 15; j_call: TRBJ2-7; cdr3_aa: CASSLSGRPHYEQYF
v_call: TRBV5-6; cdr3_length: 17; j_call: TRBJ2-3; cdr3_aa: CASSFSFRDEDTDTQYF
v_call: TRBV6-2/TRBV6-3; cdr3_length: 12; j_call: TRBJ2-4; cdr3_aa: CASQEWKNIQYF
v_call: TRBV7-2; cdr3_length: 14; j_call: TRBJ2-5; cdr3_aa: CASSLAPGQETQYF
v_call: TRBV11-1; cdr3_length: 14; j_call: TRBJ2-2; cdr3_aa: CASSLFRATGELFF
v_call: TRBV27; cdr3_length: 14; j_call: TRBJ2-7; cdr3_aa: CASSFSSSSYEQYF
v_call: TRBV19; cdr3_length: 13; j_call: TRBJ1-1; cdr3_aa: CASSIIPTTEAFF
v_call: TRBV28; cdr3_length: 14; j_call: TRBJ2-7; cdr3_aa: CASTSGLRSYEQYF
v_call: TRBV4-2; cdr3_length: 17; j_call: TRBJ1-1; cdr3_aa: CASSQVGAGQTNTEAFF
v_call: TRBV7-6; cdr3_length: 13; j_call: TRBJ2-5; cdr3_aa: CAGSSGGQETQYF
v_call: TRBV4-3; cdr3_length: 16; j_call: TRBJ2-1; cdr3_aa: CASSQSPRLAGNEQFF
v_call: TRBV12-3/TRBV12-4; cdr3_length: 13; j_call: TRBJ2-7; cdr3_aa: CASSGGRAYEQYF
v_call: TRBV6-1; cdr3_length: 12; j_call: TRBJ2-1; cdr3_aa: CASLGGNNEQFF
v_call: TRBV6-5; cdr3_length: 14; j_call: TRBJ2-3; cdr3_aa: CASTYGRKADTQYF
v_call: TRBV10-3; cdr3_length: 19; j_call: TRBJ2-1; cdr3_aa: CAISEATPLTSHPYNEQFF
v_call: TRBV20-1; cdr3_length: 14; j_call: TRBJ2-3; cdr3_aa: CSASRDRGTDTQYF
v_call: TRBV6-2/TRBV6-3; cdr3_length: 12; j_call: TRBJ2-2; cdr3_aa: CASTQGGGELFF
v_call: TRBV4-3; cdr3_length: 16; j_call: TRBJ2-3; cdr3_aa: CASSQDRAGVGDTQYF
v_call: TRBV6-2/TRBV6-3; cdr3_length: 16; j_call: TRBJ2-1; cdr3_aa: CASSYAGLAGYNEQFF
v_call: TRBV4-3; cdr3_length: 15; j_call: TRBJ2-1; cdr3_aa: CASSDELGRVGEQFF
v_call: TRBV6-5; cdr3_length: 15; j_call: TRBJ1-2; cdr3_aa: CASSYTDSRAYGYTF
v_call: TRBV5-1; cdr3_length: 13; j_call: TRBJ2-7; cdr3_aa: CASSFQVAGEQYF
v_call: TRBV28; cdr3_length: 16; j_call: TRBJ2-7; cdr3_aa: CASSSPGTGRPYEQYF
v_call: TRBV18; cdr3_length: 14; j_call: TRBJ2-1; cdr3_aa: CASSRSADYNEQFF
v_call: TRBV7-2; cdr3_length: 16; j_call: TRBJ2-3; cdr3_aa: CASSYGGVWGTDTQYF
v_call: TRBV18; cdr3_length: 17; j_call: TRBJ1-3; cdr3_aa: CASSRTADSPSGNTIYF
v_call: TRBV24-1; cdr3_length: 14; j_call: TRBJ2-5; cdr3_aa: CATSERTAKETQYF
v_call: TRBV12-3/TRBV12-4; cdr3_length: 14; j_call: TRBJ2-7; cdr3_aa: CASSSSRYSYEQYF
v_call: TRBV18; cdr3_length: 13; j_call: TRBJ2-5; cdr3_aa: CASSPPLQETQYF